The 26 T cell receptor beta chains given below trace back to one sample, sequenced in a study of T cells in Graves' hyperthyroidism and ophthalmopathy (dated by TCRdb to the late 2010s). Libraries were constructed by multiplex PCR. The sequencer listed for this sample is Illumina HiSeq 2000. The TCR beta CDR3 regions were amplified from RNA transcripts. The first round of RT-PCR for the TCR CDR3 was performed with the HTBI primer set and the Qiagen OneStep RT-PCR kit. The raw public reads went through TCRdb reprocessing: fastp at Q25, MiXCR clone calling, in-frame beta chains kept. Every entry covers one CDR3 protein and lists the most common genes and DNA from its rows. The table for this sample lists approximately 590,000 distinct CDR3 sequences; approximately 44% of them were counted only once. Just under 8.5% of the sample rests with the top ten. The specimen sequenced was peripheral blood or thyroid tissue (not recorded which). The receptors originated from a woman aged 18-29 years with Graves' hyperthyroidism. Donor details come from another sample of the same person, matched by shared clones.

This clonotype has at least ten counts. The V and J genes are TRBV7-2 and TRBJ2-7; D is undetermined. The V and J ends lost 4 bases and 4 bases respectively, with 8 bases between them. Germline values: CDR1 SGHTA, CDR2 FQGNSA. The length of the CDR3 is 12 residues. Here the CDR3 DNA reads TGTGCCAGCAGCTCCTACGGGTACGAGCAGTACTTC. Its translation is CASSSYGYEQYF.

This clonotype was seen a few times. This chain links TRBV7-2 with TRBJ2-5, with 10 bases identical to TRBD2. CDR1 and CDR2 (germline): SGHTA, FQGNSA. The CDR3 covers 16 residues. Trimming at V came to 5 bases and at J to 7 bases, leaving 13 bases not matched to a gene. The CDR3 coding sequence is TGTGCCAGCAGCACGGAAGCGGGAGGGCCCTGGGGGACCCAGTACTTC. Translated, it gives CASSTEAGGPWGTQYF.

This clonotype was seen more than once but under ten times. The chain has TRBV14 and TRBJ2-5; 7 nucleotides align to TRBD2. The CDR3 has 15 residues. V trimming: 3 bases; J trimming: 5 bases; junction bases outside the gene matches: 9. The germline CDR1 and CDR2 sequences are SGHDN and FVKESK. The CDR3 coding sequence is TGTGCCAGCAGCCAGTACCGGGGGGATCAGGAGACCCAGTACTTC. Amino acids: CASSQYRGDQETQYF.

The table lists this clonotype with a few counts. The chain couples TRBV9 to TRBJ1-1, with D hard to call. The CDR3 is made up of 12 amino acids. Germline assignment: CDR1 SGDLS and CDR2 YYNGEE. Trimming cost V 4 bases and J 10 bases, with 14 bases left between them. The CDR3 here is CASSPQSLGAFF. In DNA, the CDR3 is TGTGCCAGCAGCCCCCAGTCCCTGGGAGCTTTCTTT. Full variable domain (remainder filled in from reference TRBV9 and TRBJ1-1): DSGVTQTPKHLITATGQRVTLRCSPRSGDLSVYWYQQSLDQGLQFLIQYYNGEERAKGNILERFSAQQFPDLHSELNLSSLELGDSALYFCASSPQSLGAFFGQGTRLTVV.

As to this clonotype: This may be a read error: a much more frequent sequence differs by one nucleotide. V is TRBV10-3 and J is TRBJ1-3; D is ambiguous. Germline values: CDR1 ENHRY, CDR2 SYGVKD. This CDR3 contains 12 residues. Trimming removed 3 bases at V and 2 bases at J, with 2 bases between. The CDR3 DNA reads as TGTGCCATCAGTGACGCTGGAAACACCATATATTTT. It is translated as CAISDAGNTIYF.

In its sample, this clonotype was seen many times. V usage is TRBV2 and J usage is TRBJ1-1; D may be TRBD1 (6 bases). The V and J ends lost 6 bases and 4 bases respectively, with 12 bases between them. There are 13 residues in the CDR3. Per germline, CDR1 SNHLY and CDR2 FYNNEI. The CDR3: CASRPGGGTEAFF. The CDR3 region has the DNA TGTGCCAGCAGGCCGGGGGGCGGCACTGAAGCTTTCTTT.

The V call is TRBV10-2, the J call TRBJ1-4; possible D gene TRBD1, 5 bases. CDR1 and CDR2 from the germline V gene are WSHSY and SAAADI. Between the trimmed V and J ends, which lost 4 bases and 8 bases, there was a span of 23 bases. The CDR3 length is 17 residues. This chain's CDR3 is CASSGLPHSTKGEKLFF. CDR3 coding DNA: TGCGCCAGCAGTGGACTTCCACACTCCACTAAGGGGGAAAAACTGTTTTTT.

This chain uses TRBV10-3 with TRBJ2-1; TRBD1 matches at 7 bases. CDR3 length: 12 amino acids. V lost 8 bases, J lost 4 bases, and 2 bases stayed unmatched. The germline CDR1 and CDR2 sequences are ENHRY and SYGVKD. The CDR3 loop reads CAIRDSYNEQFF. DNA of the CDR3: TGTGCCATCCGGGACAGTTACAATGAGCAGTTCTTC.

In regard to this clonotype: This clone may be a read error of a much larger clone one base away. This chain uses TRBV29-1 with TRBJ2-7; D not resolved. CDR3 size: 11 residues. The V gene lost 7 bases and the J gene lost 2 bases, with 9 bases spanning the gap. Germline V gene lookup returns CDR1 SQVTM and CDR2 ANQGSEA. The CDR3 DNA follows: TGCAGCGACACGGAGACCTACGAGCAGTACTTC. Translation: CSDTETYEQYF.

This clonotype was found a few times. The rearrangement joins TRBV7-3 to TRBJ2-7; the match to TRBD2 covers 7 bases. Germline CDR1 reads SGHTA; CDR2 reads FQGTGA. Germline trimming cut 5 bases from V and 0 bases from J; bases unmatched to any gene: 7. This CDR3 has 15 amino acids. The CDR3 region is CASSRSGGSSYEQYF. CDR3 DNA sequence: TGTGCCAGCAGCCGGTCGGGCGGGAGCTCCTACGAGCAGTACTTC.

The chain recombines TRBV20-1 with TRBJ2-7; TRBD2 matches 7 bases. The CDR3 length is 14 residues. The germline CDR1 and CDR2 sequences are DFQATT and SNEGSKA (reference sequence). Trimming at V came to 1 base and at J to 6 bases, leaving 9 bases not matched to a gene. CDR3 protein: CSARANRGVAEQYF. The CDR3 region has the DNA TGCAGTGCTAGAGCCAACCGGGGGGTCGCCGAGCAGTACTTC.

The rearrangement uses TRBV7-9 and TRBJ1-1; D might be TRBD1 (6 bases). This CDR3 has 13 amino acids. V was trimmed by 5 bases and J by 6 bases, leaving 13 bases between them. Germline V gene data show CDR1 as SEHNR and CDR2 as FQNEAQ (reference sequence). CDR3 sequence: CASSRGDQAEAFF. In nucleotides, the CDR3 is TGTGCCAGCAGCAGGGGGGATCAGGCTGAAGCTTTCTTT.

This clonotype was seen ten or more times. The chain has TRBV9 and TRBJ2-6; D is ambiguous. Germline assignment: CDR1 SGDLS and CDR2 YYNGEE. This CDR3 is 15 amino acids long. With 3 bases removed from V and 0 bases from J, the gap between germline ends came to 7 bases. The CDR3 sequence: CASSDDTSGANVLTF. The CDR3 nucleotides are TGTGCCAGCAGCGACGACACCTCTGGGGCCAACGTCCTGACTTTC.

This chain uses TRBV7-6 with TRBJ1-4; D is unclear. CDR1 SGHVS and CDR2 FNYEAQ come from the germline V gene. The CDR3 has 14 amino acids. With 5 bases removed from V and 8 bases from J, the gap between germline ends came to 15 bases. The CDR3 reads CASSQGRAMEKLFF. The CDR3 bases are TGTGCCAGCAGCCAAGGCCGGGCGATGGAAAAACTGTTTTTT.

The V and J genes are TRBV7-9 and TRBJ2-7; 8 positions agree with TRBD2. The CDR3 extends over 15 amino acids. The J segment lost 2 bases and the V segment lost 6 bases, leaving 9 bases of the junction unmatched. Germline V gene lookup returns CDR1 SEHNR and CDR2 FQNEAQ (reference sequence). The CDR3 sequence: CASSQGLADPYEQYF. The CDR3 nucleotides read TGTGCCAGCAGTCAAGGACTAGCCGACCCCTACGAGCAGTACTTC.

The V call is TRBV10-3, the J call TRBJ1-5; TRBD1 aligns across 7 bases. Germline V CDR1 and CDR2: ENHRY, SYGVKD. The V gene end was trimmed by 10 bases and the J gene end by 2 bases; junction bases not matched to a gene: 14. This CDR3 region has 16 residues. The CDR3 spells CASSEVTGYGNQPQHF. CDR3 DNA sequence: TGTGCCAGCTCAGAAGTGACAGGGTATGGCAATCAGCCCCAGCATTTT.

The J gene is TRBJ1-2, the V gene TRBV20-1; D is undetermined. V was clipped by 6 bases and J by 7 bases, with 12 bases between them. There are 11 residues in the CDR3. The germline V gene has CDR1 DFQATT and CDR2 SNEGSKA (reference sequence). The CDR3 spells CSADWPGGYTF. CDR3 coding DNA: TGCAGTGCGGACTGGCCGGGTGGCTACACCTTC.

This clonotype was counted many times. The chain carries TRBV15 and TRBJ2-7; D gene ambiguous. Germline V gene lookup returns CDR1 LNHNV and CDR2 YYDKDF (reference sequence). This CDR3 contains 15 residues. V was pared by 2 bases and J by 5 bases, with 16 bases between. The CDR3 here is CATSRRTKGVHEQYF. In DNA, the CDR3 is TGTGCCACCAGCAGACGTACCAAGGGTGTCCACGAGCAGTACTTC.

The chain joins TRBV4-3 to TRBJ1-4, with D tentatively TRBD1 (6 bases). CDR1 and CDR2 from the germline V gene are LGHNA and YSLEER. This CDR3 has 15 residues. V was clipped by 0 bases and J by 8 bases, with 13 bases between them. The CDR3 DNA reads as TGCGCCAGCAGCCAAGATCGGGGGGGCGGGGAAAAACTGTTTTTT. Its translation is CASSQDRGGGEKLFF.

About this clonotype: The conserved phenylalanine or tryptophan is not found at the CDR3 terminus, so this likely reflects a read error. CDR3 in amino acids: CASSMTENTEAFL. The CDR3 nucleotides read TGTGCCAGCAGTATGACGGAGAACACTGAAGCTTTCCTT. The chain recombines TRBV7-9 with TRBJ1-1; D is ambiguous. The V gene lost 6 bases and the J gene lost 1 base, with 9 bases spanning the gap. CDR1 and CDR2 (germline): SEHNR, FQNEAQ (reference sequence). This CDR3 contains 13 residues.

This clonotype was seen repeatedly, ten times or more. The CDR3 region is CASSWGQGSPLHF. In DNA form, the CDR3 reads TGTGCCAGCAGTTGGGGACAGGGATCACCCCTCCACTTT. The V gene is TRBV25-1, the J gene TRBJ1-6; 9 positions agree with TRBD1. Germline values: CDR1 MGHDK, CDR2 SYGVNS. The CDR3 is 13 amino acids. V was pared by 5 bases and J by 10 bases, with 3 bases of the junction left unmatched.

This clonotype appeared once. A much larger clone differs by one base, so this may be a read error. The rearrangement joins TRBV29-1 to TRBJ1-4; 9 bases line up with TRBD1. The CDR3 is 13 residues long. Trimming cost V 7 bases and J 7 bases; bases outside gene matches: 7. The germline CDR1 and CDR2 sequences are SQVTM and ANQGSEA. The CDR3 sequence is CSARQGGSEKLFF. The DNA for the CDR3 is TGCAGCGCGAGACAGGGGGGTAGTGAAAAACTGTTTTTT.

This clonotype was recorded at least ten times. The rearrangement links TRBV7-9 to TRBJ1-5; D not resolved. Trimming pared 7 bases from V and 6 bases from J, leaving 10 bases between. Germline CDR1 is SEHNR and CDR2 is FQNEAQ (reference sequence). The CDR3 has 12 residues. In DNA form, the CDR3 reads TGTGCCAGCAACTCACCGGGTCAGCCCCAGCATTTT. This encodes CASNSPGQPQHF.

This sequence joins TRBV25-1 and TRBJ1-2; D remains ambiguous. Germline CDR1 reads MGHDK; CDR2 reads SYGVNS. V dropped 6 bases and J dropped 7 bases, with 12 bases sitting between them. The CDR3 extends over 12 amino acids. The CDR3 nucleotides read TGTGCCAGCAGACTCGCGGGGATTGGCTACACCTTC. It specifies CASRLAGIGYTF.

V is TRBV25-1 and J is TRBJ1-4; D uncertain. The V and J ends lost 9 bases and 3 bases respectively, with 14 bases between them. The CDR3 extends over 14 amino acids. Germline lookup yields CDR1 MGHDK and CDR2 SYGVNS. CDR3 loop: CASSVPPANEKLFF. In DNA, the CDR3 is TGTGCCAGTTCCGTCCCCCCGGCTAATGAAAAACTGTTTTTT.

Points on this clonotype: Given a much more abundant clone one base away, this may be a read error. This chain connects TRBV24-1 to TRBJ2-7; D might be TRBD2 (6 bases). CDR3 size: 12 residues. Between the trimmed V and J ends, which lost 3 bases and 6 bases, there was a span of 8 bases. Germline V lookup: CDR1 KGHDR, CDR2 SFDVKD. The CDR3 reads CATSDLGGEQYF. The CDR3 DNA reads TGTGCCACCAGTGATCTGGGAGGCGAGCAGTACTTC.